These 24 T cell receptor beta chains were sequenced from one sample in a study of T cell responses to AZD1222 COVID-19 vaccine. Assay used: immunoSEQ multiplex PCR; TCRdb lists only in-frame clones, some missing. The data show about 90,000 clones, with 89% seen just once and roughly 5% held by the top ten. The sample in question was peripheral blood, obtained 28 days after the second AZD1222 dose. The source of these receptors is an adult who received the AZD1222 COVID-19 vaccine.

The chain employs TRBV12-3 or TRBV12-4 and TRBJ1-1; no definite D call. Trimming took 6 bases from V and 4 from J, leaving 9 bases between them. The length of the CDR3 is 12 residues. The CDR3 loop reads CASRPGGTEAFF. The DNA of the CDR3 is TGTGCCAGCAGACCAGGCGGCACTGAAGCTTTCTTT.

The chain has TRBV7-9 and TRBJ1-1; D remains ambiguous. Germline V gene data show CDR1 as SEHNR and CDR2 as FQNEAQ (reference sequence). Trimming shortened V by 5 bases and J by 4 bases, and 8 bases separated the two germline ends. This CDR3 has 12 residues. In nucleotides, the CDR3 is TGTGCCAGCAGCATTGAAGGCACTGAAGCTTTCTTT. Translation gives CASSIEGTEAFF.

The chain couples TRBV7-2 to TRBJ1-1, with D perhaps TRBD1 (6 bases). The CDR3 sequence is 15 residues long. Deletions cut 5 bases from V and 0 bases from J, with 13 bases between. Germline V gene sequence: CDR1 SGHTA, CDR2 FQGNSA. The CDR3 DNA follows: TGTGCCAGCAGCAAAGGAGGGGGGGTGAACACTGAAGCTTTCTTT. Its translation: CASSKGGGVNTEAFF.

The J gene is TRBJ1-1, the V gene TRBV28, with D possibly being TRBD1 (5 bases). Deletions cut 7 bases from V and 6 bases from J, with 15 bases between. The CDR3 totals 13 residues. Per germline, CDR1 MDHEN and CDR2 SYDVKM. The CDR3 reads CASIGTSRAEAFF. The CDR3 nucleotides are TGTGCCAGCATCGGGACTTCCCGGGCTGAAGCTTTCTTT. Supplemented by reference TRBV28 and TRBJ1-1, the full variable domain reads DVKVTQSSRYLVKRTGEKVFLECVQDMDHENMFWYRQDPGLGLRLIYFSYDVKMKEKGDIPEGYSVSREKKERFSLILESASTNQTSMYLCASIGTSRAEAFFGQGTRLTVV.

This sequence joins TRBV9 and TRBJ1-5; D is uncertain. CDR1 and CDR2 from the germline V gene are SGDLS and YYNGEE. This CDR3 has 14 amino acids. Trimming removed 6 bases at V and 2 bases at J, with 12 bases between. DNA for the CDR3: TGTGCCAGCAATCGGGGAGTTGGCAATCAGCCCCAGCATTTT. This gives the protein CASNRGVGNQPQHF.

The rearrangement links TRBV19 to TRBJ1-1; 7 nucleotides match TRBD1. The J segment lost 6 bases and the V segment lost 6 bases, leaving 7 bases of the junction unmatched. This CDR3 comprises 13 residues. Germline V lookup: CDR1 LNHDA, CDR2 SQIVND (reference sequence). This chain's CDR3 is CASRPTGIPEAFF. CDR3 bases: TGTGCCAGTAGACCGACAGGGATTCCTGAAGCTTTCTTT.

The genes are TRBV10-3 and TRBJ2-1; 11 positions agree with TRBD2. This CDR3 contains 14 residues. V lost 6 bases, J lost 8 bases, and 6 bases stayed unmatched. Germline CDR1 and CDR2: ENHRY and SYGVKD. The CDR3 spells CAISTLAGVDEQFF. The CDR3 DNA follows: TGTGCCATCAGCACACTAGCGGGGGTAGATGAGCAGTTCTTC.

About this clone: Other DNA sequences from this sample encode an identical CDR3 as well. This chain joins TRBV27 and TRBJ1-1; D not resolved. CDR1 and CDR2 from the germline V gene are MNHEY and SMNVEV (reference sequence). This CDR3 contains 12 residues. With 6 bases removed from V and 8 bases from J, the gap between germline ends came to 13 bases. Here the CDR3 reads CASSLSGSEAFF. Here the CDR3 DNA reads TGTGCCAGCAGCCTCTCGGGGTCCGAAGCTTTCTTT.

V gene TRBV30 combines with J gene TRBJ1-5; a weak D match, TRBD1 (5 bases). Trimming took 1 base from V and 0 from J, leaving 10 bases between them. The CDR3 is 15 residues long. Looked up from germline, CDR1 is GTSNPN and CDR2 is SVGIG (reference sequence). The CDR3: CAWSGDARSNQPQHF. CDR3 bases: TGTGCCTGGAGTGGGGACGCCCGTAGCAATCAGCCCCAGCATTTT. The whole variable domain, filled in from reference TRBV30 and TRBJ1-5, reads SQTIHQWPATLVQPVGSPLSLECTVEGTSNPNLYWYRQAAGRGLQLLFYSVGIGQISSEVPQNLSASRPQDRQFILSSKKLLLSDSGFYLCAWSGDARSNQPQHFGDGTRLSIL.

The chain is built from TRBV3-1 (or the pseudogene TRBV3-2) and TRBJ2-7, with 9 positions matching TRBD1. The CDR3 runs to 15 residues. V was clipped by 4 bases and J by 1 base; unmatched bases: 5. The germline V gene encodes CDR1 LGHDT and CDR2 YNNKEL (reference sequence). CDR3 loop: CASSRIGTGSYEQYF. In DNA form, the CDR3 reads TGTGCCAGCAGCCGGATCGGGACAGGGTCCTACGAGCAGTACTTC.

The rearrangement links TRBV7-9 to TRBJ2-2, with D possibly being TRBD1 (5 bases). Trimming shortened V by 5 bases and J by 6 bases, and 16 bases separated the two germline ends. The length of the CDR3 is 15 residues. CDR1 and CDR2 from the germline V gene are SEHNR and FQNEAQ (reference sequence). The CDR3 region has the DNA TGTGCCAGCAGCCGACAGATGAAGGGGCCCGGGGAGCTGTTTTTT. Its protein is CASSRQMKGPGELFF.

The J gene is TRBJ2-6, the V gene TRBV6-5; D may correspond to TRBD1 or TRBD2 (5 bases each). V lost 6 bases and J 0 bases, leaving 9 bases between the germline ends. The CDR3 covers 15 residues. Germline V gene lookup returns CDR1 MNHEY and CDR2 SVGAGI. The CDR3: CASSGTDSGANVLTF. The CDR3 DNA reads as TGTGCCAGCAGCGGGACCGACTCTGGGGCCAACGTCCTGACTTTC.

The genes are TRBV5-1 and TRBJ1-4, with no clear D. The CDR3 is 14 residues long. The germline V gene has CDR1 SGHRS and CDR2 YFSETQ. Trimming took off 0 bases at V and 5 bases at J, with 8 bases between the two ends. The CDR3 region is CASSLGQKNEKLFF. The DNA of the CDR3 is TGCGCCAGCAGCTTGGGGCAGAAGAATGAAAAACTGTTTTTT.

The CDR3 coding sequence is TGTGCCAGCAGCTCACTAGGACAGGGAAACATTCAGTACTTC. The encoded protein is CASSSLGQGNIQYF. This chain joins TRBV7-8 and TRBJ2-4, with 8 bases identical to TRBD1. The CDR3 is made up of 14 amino acids. In germline, CDR1 is SGHVS, CDR2 FQNEAQ. V dropped 4 bases and J dropped 6; count of bases not matched to a gene: 5.

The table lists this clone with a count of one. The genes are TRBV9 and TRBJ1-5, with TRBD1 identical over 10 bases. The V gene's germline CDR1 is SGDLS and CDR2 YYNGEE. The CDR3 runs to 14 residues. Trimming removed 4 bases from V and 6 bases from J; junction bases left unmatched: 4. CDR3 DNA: TGTGCCAGCAGCATAGGGACAGGGGTTCAGCCCCAGCATTTT. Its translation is CASSIGTGVQPQHF.

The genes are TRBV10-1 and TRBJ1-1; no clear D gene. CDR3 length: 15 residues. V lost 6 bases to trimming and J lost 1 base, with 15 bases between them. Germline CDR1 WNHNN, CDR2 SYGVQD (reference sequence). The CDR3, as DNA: TGCGCCAGCAGCAACCGGAGGGCAGCGAACACTGAAGCTTTCTTT. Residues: CASSNRRAANTEAFF.

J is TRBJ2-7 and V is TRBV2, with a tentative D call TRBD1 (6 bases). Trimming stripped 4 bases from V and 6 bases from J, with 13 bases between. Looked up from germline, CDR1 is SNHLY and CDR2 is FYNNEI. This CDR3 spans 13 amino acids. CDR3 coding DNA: TGTGCCAGCAGTGTAGAGGGGGTGGGCGAGCAGTACTTC. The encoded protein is CASSVEGVGEQYF.

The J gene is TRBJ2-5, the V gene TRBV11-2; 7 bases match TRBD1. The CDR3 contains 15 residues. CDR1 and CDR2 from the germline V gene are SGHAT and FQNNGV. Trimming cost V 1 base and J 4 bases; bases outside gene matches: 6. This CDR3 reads CASSLVGGLGETQYF. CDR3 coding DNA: TGTGCCAGCAGCTTAGTAGGGGGCTTAGGAGAGACCCAGTACTTC.

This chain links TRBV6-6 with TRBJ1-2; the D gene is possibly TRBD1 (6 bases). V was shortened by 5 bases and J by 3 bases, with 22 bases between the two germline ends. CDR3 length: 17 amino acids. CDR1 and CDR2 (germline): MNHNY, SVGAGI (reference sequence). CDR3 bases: TGTGCCAGCAGTCCATCCCCTAGAGGGGCAGGGGACTATGGCTACACCTTC. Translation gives CASSPSPRGAGDYGYTF.

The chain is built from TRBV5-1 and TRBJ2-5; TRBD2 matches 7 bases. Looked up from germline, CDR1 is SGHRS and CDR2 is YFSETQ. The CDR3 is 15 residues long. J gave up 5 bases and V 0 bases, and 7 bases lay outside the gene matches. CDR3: CASSLEGTIFETQYF. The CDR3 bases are TGCGCCAGCAGCTTGGAGGGGACTATTTTTGAGACCCAGTACTTC.

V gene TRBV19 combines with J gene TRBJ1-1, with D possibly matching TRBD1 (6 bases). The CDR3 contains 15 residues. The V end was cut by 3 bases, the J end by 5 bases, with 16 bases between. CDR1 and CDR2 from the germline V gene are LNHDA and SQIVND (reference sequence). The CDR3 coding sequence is TGTGCCAGTAGTATCCGAAAGGGGGTTAAGACTGAAGCTTTCTTT. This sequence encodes CASSIRKGVKTEAFF.

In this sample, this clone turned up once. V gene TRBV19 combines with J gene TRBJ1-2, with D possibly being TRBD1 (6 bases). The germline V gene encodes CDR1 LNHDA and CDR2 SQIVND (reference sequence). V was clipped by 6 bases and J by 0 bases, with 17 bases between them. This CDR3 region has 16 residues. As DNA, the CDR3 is TGTGCCAGTAGCGTCGGACAGAGGAAAGCTAACTATGGCTACACCTTC. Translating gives CASSVGQRKANYGYTF.

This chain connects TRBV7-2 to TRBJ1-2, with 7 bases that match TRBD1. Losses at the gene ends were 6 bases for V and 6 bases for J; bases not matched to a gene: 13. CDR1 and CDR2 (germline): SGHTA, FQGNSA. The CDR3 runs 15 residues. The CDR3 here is CASRLQGGAGHGYTF. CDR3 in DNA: TGTGCCAGCAGACTACAAGGGGGCGCCGGTCATGGCTACACCTTC. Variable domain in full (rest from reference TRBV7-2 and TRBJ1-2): GAGVSQSPSNKVTEKGKDVELRCDPISGHTALYWYRQSLGQGLEFLIYFQGNSAPDKSGLPSDRFSAERTGGSVSTLTIQRTQQEDSAVYLCASRLQGGAGHGYTFGSGTRLTVV.

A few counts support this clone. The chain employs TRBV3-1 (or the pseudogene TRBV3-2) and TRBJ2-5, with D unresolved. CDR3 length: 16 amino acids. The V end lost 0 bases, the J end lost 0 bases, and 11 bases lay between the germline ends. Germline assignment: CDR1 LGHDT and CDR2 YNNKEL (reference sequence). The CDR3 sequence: CASSQELYGYQETQYF. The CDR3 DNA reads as TGTGCCAGCAGCCAAGAGCTTTATGGGTACCAAGAGACCCAGTACTTC.